This T cell receptor (beta chain) was documented in a study of blood T cell repertoires in COVID-19. About the research overall: Acute-phase and convalescent COVID-19 samples originated in the United States, Italy and Spain. PBMCs, B-cell-depleted T cells, or T cells were the source of the cDNA or gDNA that made up the material.

V lost 5 bases, J lost 3 bases, and 11 bases lay in between. The CDR3 runs to 13 residues. Germline V lookup: CDR1 SGHNT, CDR2 YENEEA. Profiled with immunoSEQ multiplex PCR; TCRdb holds only in-frame clones, not every one. The profile shows 100,000 to 120,000 clones, approximately 85% of them singletons. This receptor was obtained from a man aged 35-49 years with acute or convalescent COVID-19. The chain is built from TRBV11-3 and TRBJ2-7; tentative D call: TRBD2 (7 bases). The sample was peripheral blood. The chain's CDR3 is CASSGGGGYEQYF. The CDR3 nucleotides are TGTGCCAGCAGCGGGGGGGGCGGCTACGAGCAGTACTTC. The variable domain in full, with the rest retrieved from reference TRBV11-3 and TRBJ2-7, is EAGVVQSPRYKIIEKKQPVAFWCNPISGHNTLYWYLQNLGQGPELLIRYENEEAVDDSQLPKDRFSAERLKGVDSTLKIQPAELGDSAVYLCASSGGGGYEQYFGPGTRLTVT.